The rows below give T cell receptor beta chains drawn from one sample of a study of cytomegalovirus exposure and HLA in healthy donors. The method was immunoSEQ multiplex PCR; TCRdb's version includes in-frame clones alone and lacks a portion of them. The data show 200,000 or so clones, 82% seen once. The sequencing sample was made of PBMCs. Every receptor here comes from a boy younger than 10 in good health and CMV-seronegative. The CDR3 runs from the conserved cysteine through the conserved F or W. A D gene is named only where the DNA matches it firmly. A row's size may be missing; if present it is once, few, many or a size class.

cdr3_nt cdr3_aa j_call v_call clone_size d_call
TGTGCCAGCAGCTTGGAGCGGGGGCGGGAGACCCAGTACTTC CASSLERGRETQYF TRBJ2-5 TRBV7-2 NA TRBD2
TGTGCCAGCAGTTCACTACGGACAGTGAATGAAAAACTGTTTTTT CASSSLRTVNEKLFF TRBJ1-4 TRBV6-5 NA NA
TGTGCCAGCAGCTTGGGTTTAAGTGAACAGTACTATGGCTACACCTTC CASSLGLSEQYYGYTF TRBJ1-2 TRBV7-9 NA NA
TGCAGCGTTTGGCGGAGGGATGGAGGTGGCTACACCTTC CSVWRRDGGGYTF TRBJ1-2 TRBV29-1 NA NA
TGTGGGACAGGGAACCACTATGGCTACACCTTC CGTGNHYGYTF TRBJ1-2 TRBV19 NA TRBD1
TGTGCCAGCAGACGGACCCGGGACTCTTTCCAAGAGGCCCAGTACTTC CASRRTRDSFQEAQYF TRBJ2-5 TRBV7-9 NA NA
TGCAGCGTTGAAGGCGGGGACGGCTTTGGGTATGGCTACACCTTC CSVEGGDGFGYGYTF TRBJ1-2 TRBV29-1 NA NA
TGTGCCAGCAGTCCTCCTGTCGCCTACGAGCAGTACTTC CASSPPVAYEQYF TRBJ2-7 TRBV6-6 NA NA
TGTGCCAGCAGTTTATCGGCAGGGGGATACACTGAAGCTTTCTTT CASSLSAGGYTEAFF TRBJ1-1 TRBV27 NA TRBD1
TGTGCCTGGAGCATAGGGGTTGGAAACACTGAAGCTTTCTTT CAWSIGVGNTEAFF TRBJ1-1 TRBV30 NA NA
TGTGCCATCAGTGAGTCCCTTCCGGGACAGGGTATGAACACTGAAGCTTTCTTT CAISESLPGQGMNTEAFF TRBJ1-1 TRBV10-3 NA TRBD1
TGTGCCAGCAGCTTATACGTTCTCCGGGACGGGTTCCAGGGGGAGCAGTACTTC CASSLYVLRDGFQGEQYF TRBJ2-7 TRBV7-9 once NA
TGTGCCAGCAGTTCCAGACAGGGAGCGGGTACTGAAGCTTTCTTT CASSSRQGAGTEAFF TRBJ1-1 TRBV25-1 NA TRBD1
TGCGCCAGCAGTTGGACTAGCGGGGGGCGGACAGATACGCAGTATTTT CASSWTSGGRTDTQYF TRBJ2-3 TRBV10-1 NA TRBD2
TGCAGTGCCAGAGGAGGGCACGAGCAGTACTTC CSARGGHEQYF TRBJ2-7 TRBV20-1 NA NA
TGTGCCAGCAGTTCAACAGGGTGGGCGAACACCATATATTTT CASSSTGWANTIYF TRBJ1-3 TRBV27 few NA
TGTGCCAGCAGGGAACAGGGTGCAGGAAACACCATATATTTT CASREQGAGNTIYF TRBJ1-3 TRBV6-6 NA NA
TGTGCCAGCAGTCTATTCCAGGGGGTACAAGAGACCCAGTACTTC CASSLFQGVQETQYF TRBJ2-5 TRBV6-1 NA TRBD1
TGTGCCAGCAGCAAGGACAGGGCTTTCTACAATGAGCAGTTCTTC CASSKDRAFYNEQFF TRBJ2-1 TRBV6-1 NA TRBD1
TGTGCCAGCAGTGAAGCAGGGGGCCTGGGCTATGGCTACACCTTC CASSEAGGLGYGYTF TRBJ1-2 TRBV2 NA TRBD1
TGTGCCACCAGCAGAGACGGGACAGGGAGCTATGGCTACACCTTC CATSRDGTGSYGYTF TRBJ1-2 TRBV15 NA TRBD1
TGTGCCAGCAGCTTAGTGATCCAGGAAGAGACCCAGTACTTC CASSLVIQEETQYF TRBJ2-5 TRBV7-9 NA NA
TGTGCCAGCTCACCCGCCTTGCCGACTAGGGTTCAATACGAGCAGTACTTC CASSPALPTRVQYEQYF TRBJ2-7 TRBV18 NA NA
TGTGCCAGCAGCTCCCAAGGACTAGCGGGGGGGTTCTACGAGCAGTACTTC CASSSQGLAGGFYEQYF TRBJ2-7 TRBV7-2 NA TRBD2
TGTGCCAGCAGCGGACCTCGGGGGGGGGAGACCCAGTACTTC CASSGPRGGETQYF TRBJ2-5 TRBV7-6 NA TRBD2
TGTGCCAGTAGTCACTTGCCCGGGTCCCACGGGGACACTGAAGCTTTCTTT CASSHLPGSHGDTEAFF TRBJ1-1 TRBV19 NA NA
TGTGCCAGCAGCTTGATCGGGGGAGATACGCAGTATTTT CASSLIGGDTQYF TRBJ2-3 TRBV5-6 NA NA
TGTGCCACCAGCAGAGATGGGGGCTCCTATGGCTACACCTTC CATSRDGGSYGYTF TRBJ1-2 TRBV15 NA NA
TGCGCCAGCAGCCAAGACGGACAGGGGGCTCGGAATGAGCAGTTCTTC CASSQDGQGARNEQFF TRBJ2-1 TRBV4-3 few TRBD1
TGTGCCAGCAGTGACTCAAAGACAACGGTATACGAGCAGTACTTC CASSDSKTTVYEQYF TRBJ2-7 TRBV6-4 NA NA
TGCGCCAGCAGCCAAAGACGCGGGGAGCGCACAGATACGCAGTATTTT CASSQRRGERTDTQYF TRBJ2-3 TRBV4-1 NA NA
TGTGCCAGCAGTTCTCCGGGACAGGGTCCCGAGCAGTACTTC CASSSPGQGPEQYF TRBJ2-7 TRBV6-5 NA TRBD1
TGTGCCAGCAGCTCTTATGGTCCCTGGCAGGGGATGAGGCCCGGGGAGCTGTTTTTT CASSSYGPWQGMRPGELFF TRBJ2-2 TRBV7-4 NA NA